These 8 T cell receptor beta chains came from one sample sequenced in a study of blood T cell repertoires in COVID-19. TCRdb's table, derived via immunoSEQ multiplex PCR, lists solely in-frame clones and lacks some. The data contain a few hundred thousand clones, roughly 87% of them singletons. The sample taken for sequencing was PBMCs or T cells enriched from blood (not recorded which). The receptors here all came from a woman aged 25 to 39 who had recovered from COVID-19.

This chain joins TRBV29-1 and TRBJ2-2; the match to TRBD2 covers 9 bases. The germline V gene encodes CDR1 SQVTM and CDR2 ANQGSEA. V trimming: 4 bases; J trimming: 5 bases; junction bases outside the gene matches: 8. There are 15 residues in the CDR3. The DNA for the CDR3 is TGCAGCGTTGGGGTAGCGGGAGTAGGGACCGGGGAGCTGTTTTTT. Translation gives CSVGVAGVGTGELFF.

The chain's CDR3 is CASSLGQGLEKLFF. In DNA form, the CDR3 reads TGCGCCAGCAGCCTAGGACAGGGGCTTGAAAAACTGTTTTTT. The V call is TRBV4-1, the J call TRBJ1-4; 9 positions agree with TRBD1. CDR1 is MGHRA, CDR2 YSYEKL, per germline. V dropped 4 bases and J dropped 7; count of bases not matched to a gene: 4. This CDR3 has 14 residues.

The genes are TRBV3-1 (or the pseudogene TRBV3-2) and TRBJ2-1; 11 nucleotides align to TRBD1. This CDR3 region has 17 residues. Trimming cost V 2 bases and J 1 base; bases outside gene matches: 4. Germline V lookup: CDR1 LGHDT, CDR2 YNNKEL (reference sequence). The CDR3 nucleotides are TGTGCCAGCAGCCAATGGGGGACAGGGGGTTCCTACAATGAGCAGTTCTTC. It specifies CASSQWGTGGSYNEQFF.

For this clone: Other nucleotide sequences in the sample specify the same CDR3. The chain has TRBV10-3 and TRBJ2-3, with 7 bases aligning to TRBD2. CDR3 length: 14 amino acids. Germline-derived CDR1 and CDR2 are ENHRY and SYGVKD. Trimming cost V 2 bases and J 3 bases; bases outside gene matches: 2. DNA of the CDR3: TGTGCCATCAGTGAGGGGGGGGGTACAGATACGCAGTATTTT. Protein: CAISEGGGTDTQYF.

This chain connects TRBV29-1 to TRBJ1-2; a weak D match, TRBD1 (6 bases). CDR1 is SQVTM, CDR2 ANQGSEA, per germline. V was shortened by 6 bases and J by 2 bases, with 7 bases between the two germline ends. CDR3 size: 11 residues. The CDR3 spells CSVGTNYGYTF. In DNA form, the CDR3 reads TGCAGCGTCGGGACAAACTATGGCTACACCTTC. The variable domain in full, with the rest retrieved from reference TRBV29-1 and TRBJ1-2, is SAVISQKPSRDICQRGTSLTIQCQVDSQVTMMFWYRQQPGQSLTLIATANQGSEATYESGFVIDKFPISRPNLTFSTLTVSNMSPEDSSIYLCSVGTNYGYTFGSGTRLTVV.

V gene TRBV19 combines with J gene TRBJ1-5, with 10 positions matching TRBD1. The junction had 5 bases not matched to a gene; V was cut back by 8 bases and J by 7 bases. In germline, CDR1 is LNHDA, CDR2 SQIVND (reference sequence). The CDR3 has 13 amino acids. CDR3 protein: CASWDRGQQPQHF. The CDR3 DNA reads TGTGCCAGTTGGGACAGGGGCCAACAGCCCCAGCATTTT.

CDR3: CASSPREETQYF. The CDR3 DNA follows: TGTGCCAGCAGCCCCAGGGAAGAGACCCAGTACTTC. The V and J genes are TRBV3-1 (or the pseudogene TRBV3-2) and TRBJ2-5; possible D gene TRBD1, 5 bases. Trimming removed 4 bases from V and 3 bases from J, with 6 bases in between. This CDR3 region has 12 residues. The germline gives CDR1 LGHDT, CDR2 YNNKEL (reference sequence).

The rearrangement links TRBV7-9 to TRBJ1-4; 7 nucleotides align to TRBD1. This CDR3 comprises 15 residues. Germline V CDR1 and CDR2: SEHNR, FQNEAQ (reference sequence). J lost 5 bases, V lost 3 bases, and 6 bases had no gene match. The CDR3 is CASSFRGGPNEKLFF. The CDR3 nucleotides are TGTGCCAGCAGCTTTAGAGGGGGCCCAAATGAAAAACTGTTTTTT.